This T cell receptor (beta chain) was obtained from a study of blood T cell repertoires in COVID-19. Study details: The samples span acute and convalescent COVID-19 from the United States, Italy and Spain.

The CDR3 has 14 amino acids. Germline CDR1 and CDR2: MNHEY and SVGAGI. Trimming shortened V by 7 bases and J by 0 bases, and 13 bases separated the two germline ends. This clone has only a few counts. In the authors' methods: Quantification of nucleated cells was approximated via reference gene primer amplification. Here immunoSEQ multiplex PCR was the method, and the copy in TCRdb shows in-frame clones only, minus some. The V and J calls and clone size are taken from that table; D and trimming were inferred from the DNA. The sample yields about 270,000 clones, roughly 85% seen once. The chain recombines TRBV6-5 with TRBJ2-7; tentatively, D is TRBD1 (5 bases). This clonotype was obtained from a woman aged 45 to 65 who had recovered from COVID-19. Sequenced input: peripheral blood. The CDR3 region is CASTRDSSSYEQYF. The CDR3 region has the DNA TGTGCCAGCACGAGAGACAGCAGCTCCTACGAGCAGTACTTC.